What follows are 15 T cell receptor beta chains derived from one specimen sequenced in a study of Ad26.COV2.S vaccination and SARS-CoV-2 variants. Assay used: immunoSEQ multiplex PCR; TCRdb lists only in-frame clones, some missing. Here the sample spans 360,000 or so clones, roughly 90% being singletons. Regarding treatment: roughly 20 received Ad26.COV2.S at low or high dose, single or two shots; about 5 received placebo; per-sample allocation not given. Vaccine and placebo recipients were sampled on day 63 after the first injection. The starting material was peripheral blood, obtained in a trial of Ad26.COV2.S vaccine versus placebo. All receptors come from a person between 18 and 65 years old who received the Ad26.COV2.S COVID-19 vaccine or a placebo.

This clone has only one observation. The V gene is TRBV11-2, the J gene TRBJ2-1; D is unresolved. The CDR3 covers 15 residues. Germline assignment: CDR1 SGHAT and CDR2 FQNNGV. Deletions cut 5 bases from V and 4 bases from J, with 15 bases between. The CDR3 DNA reads TGTGCCAGCAGCGGGGTAAAAGTTAGTTACAATGAGCAGTTCTTC. This translates into CASSGVKVSYNEQFF.

The chain is built from TRBV12-3 or TRBV12-4 and TRBJ1-2; 9 bases line up with TRBD1. The CDR3 has 13 amino acids. V was clipped by 3 bases and J by 7 bases; unmatched bases: 3. CDR3 sequence (DNA): TGTGCCAGCAGTTTCGGACAGGGGATTGGCTACACCTTC. Amino acid sequence: CASSFGQGIGYTF.

The chain uses TRBV18 and TRBJ2-5; D is perhaps TRBD1 (5 bases). This CDR3 has 15 residues. Deletions cut 4 bases from V and 3 bases from J, with 15 bases between. Germline V gene data show CDR1 as KGHSH and CDR2 as LQKENI. The CDR3: CASSQSLGVEETQYF. DNA of the CDR3: TGTGCCAGCTCACAATCTCTAGGGGTCGAAGAGACCCAGTACTTC.

This chain links TRBV3-1 (or the pseudogene TRBV3-2) with TRBJ2-3; 11 bases fit TRBD2. This CDR3 contains 15 residues. V dropped 4 bases and J dropped 2; count of bases not matched to a gene: 2. Germline values: CDR1 LGHDT, CDR2 YNNKEL (reference sequence). The CDR3 sequence is CASSPTSGNTDTQYF. DNA for the CDR3: TGTGCCAGCAGCCCGACTAGCGGGAACACAGATACGCAGTATTTT.

This rearrangement joins TRBV4-1 to TRBJ1-4, with a weak D call TRBD1 (5 bases). Germline CDR1 is MGHRA and CDR2 is YSYEKL. Trimming cost V 1 base and J 3 bases, with 9 bases left between them. The CDR3 has 15 amino acids. DNA for the CDR3: TGCGCCAGCAGCCAAGTTGGGGCGGCTAATGAAAAACTGTTTTTT. Its translation: CASSQVGAANEKLFF.

Comments on this clone: The sample contains more than one DNA sequence encoding this CDR3. This chain joins TRBV20-1 and TRBJ2-7; 8 nucleotides agree with TRBD1. The CDR3 loop spans 11 amino acids. The germline V gene encodes CDR1 DFQATT and CDR2 SNEGSKA (reference sequence). V dropped 6 bases and J dropped 4; count of bases not matched to a gene: 2. CDR3 sequence reads: CSADRGYEQYF. The CDR3 coding sequence is TGCAGTGCCGACAGGGGATACGAGCAGTACTTC.

A word on this clone: In the same sample, other DNA sequences code for this CDR3. V gene TRBV27 combines with J gene TRBJ2-1, with 14 positions matching TRBD2. Unmatched junction bases numbered 7, after V lost 5 bases and J lost 10 bases. The CDR3 sequence is 15 residues long. The germline CDR1 and CDR2 sequences are MNHEY and SMNVEV (reference sequence). CDR3 protein: CASSPGLAGVGEQFF. CDR3 DNA sequence: TGTGCCAGCAGTCCGGGACTAGCGGGAGTGGGAGAGCAGTTCTTC.

The chain has TRBV11-3 and TRBJ2-1, with a weak D call TRBD2 (7 bases). The V end lost 2 bases, the J end lost 9 bases, and 11 bases lay between the germline ends. Germline loops: CDR1 SGHNT, CDR2 YENEEA. This CDR3 is 13 amino acids long. The CDR3 spells CASSLSRGAEQFF. For the CDR3, the DNA is TGTGCCAGCAGCTTATCTCGGGGGGCTGAGCAGTTCTTC.

The chain links TRBV4-2 to TRBJ1-4, with TRBD1 as a possible D gene (5 bases). The CDR3 extends over 17 amino acids. CDR1 and CDR2 (germline): LGHNA, YNFKEQ. With 0 bases removed from V and 8 bases from J, the gap between germline ends came to 19 bases. CDR3 DNA: TGTGCCAGCAGCCAAGATCAAAGAGCGGGGGTAGGAGAAAAACTGTTTTTT. Its translation: CASSQDQRAGVGEKLFF.

The chain joins TRBV7-2 to TRBJ2-7; 9 bases are shared with TRBD1. The germline V gene encodes CDR1 SGHTA and CDR2 FQGNSA. With V trimmed by 9 bases and J by 1 base, 4 bases remained unmatched. The CDR3 runs to 13 residues. The CDR3 spells CASKGQGSYEQYF. The CDR3 coding sequence is TGTGCCAGTAAGGGACAGGGATCCTACGAGCAGTACTTC.

The chain uses TRBV3-1 (or the pseudogene TRBV3-2) and TRBJ2-7; tentative D call: TRBD2 (5 bases). The V gene's germline CDR1 is LGHDT and CDR2 YNNKEL (reference sequence). CDR3 length: 19 amino acids. The ends were cut back, 1 base at V and 7 bases at J, with 29 bases in the middle. In DNA, the CDR3 is TGTGCCAGCAGCCAAGTCTCGGATAGAGGGCCCCTCGCGGCCGGTGAGCAGTACTTC. Translation gives CASSQVSDRGPLAAGEQYF.

The rearrangement uses TRBV5-4 and TRBJ1-1; tentatively, D is TRBD1 (5 bases). CDR1 is SGHNT and CDR2 is YYREEE in the germline V gene (reference sequence). Trimming took off 4 bases at V and 0 bases at J, with 13 bases between the two ends. The CDR3 has 15 amino acids. As DNA, the CDR3 is TGTGCCAGCAGCACCAGACAGAACATGAACACTGAAGCTTTCTTT. Translation gives CASSTRQNMNTEAFF.

The J gene is TRBJ2-5, the V gene TRBV30, with a tentative D call TRBD2 (6 bases). The CDR3 extends over 15 amino acids. Germline V lookup: CDR1 GTSNPN, CDR2 SVGIG (reference sequence). The V end was cut by 3 bases, the J end by 0 bases, with 14 bases between. CDR3 bases: TGTGCCTGGAGCTCTAGCGTCCGATACCAAGAGACCCAGTACTTC. Amino acids: CAWSSSVRYQETQYF.

The chain employs TRBV5-1 and TRBJ1-1; possible D gene TRBD1, 5 bases. V lost 7 bases, J lost 4 bases, and 20 bases lay in between. There are 15 residues in the CDR3. Germline loops: CDR1 SGHRS, CDR2 YFSETQ. The DNA for the CDR3 is TGCGCCAGCCACCTGGGGGGAGGGTTTGGCACTGAAGCTTTCTTT. This sequence encodes CASHLGGGFGTEAFF.

This clone was counted between two and nine times. This chain's CDR3 is CASSQNRVVETQYF. The DNA for the CDR3 is TGCGCCAGCAGCCAAAACAGGGTCGTGGAGACCCAGTACTTC. The rearrangement links TRBV4-1 to TRBJ2-5, with D maybe TRBD1 (6 bases). Germline CDR1 reads MGHRA; CDR2 reads YSYEKL. CDR3 size: 14 residues. V dropped 2 bases and J dropped 5 bases, with 12 bases sitting between them.